What follows are 30 T cell receptor beta chains derived from one specimen sequenced in a study of T cell changes during pregnancy in multiple sclerosis. Using immunoSEQ multiplex PCR, the repertoire was profiled, and TCRdb retains in-frame clones only, with some absent. Found here are around 48,000 clones, 90% of them singletons; the top ten hold around 3.3%. The source was CD8+ T cells from peripheral blood mononuclear cells, collected before pregnancy. The receptors derive from a female donor with multiple sclerosis, enrolled in a pregnancy study.

The chain couples TRBV11-2 to TRBJ2-3; unclear D gene. V shed 0 bases and J shed 2 bases, with 12 bases lying between them. Germline V gene data show CDR1 as SGHAT and CDR2 as FQNNGV. The CDR3 contains 16 residues. As DNA, the CDR3 is TGTGCCAGCAGCTTAGAAGCTGCCCACTTCACAGATACGCAGTATTTT. Its protein product is CASSLEAAHFTDTQYF.

The chain is built from TRBV4-3 and TRBJ1-6; D is unclear. Germline CDR1 reads LGHNA; CDR2 reads YSLEER. Between the trimmed V and J ends, which lost 4 bases and 0 bases, there was a span of 10 bases. The CDR3 covers 16 residues. The CDR3 reads CASSLKLSSYNSPLHF. In nucleotides, the CDR3 is TGCGCCAGCAGCCTAAAGTTGAGCTCCTATAATTCACCCCTCCACTTT.

This clone was detected a few times. This rearrangement joins TRBV25-1 to TRBJ1-1, with 7 bases aligning to TRBD1. The V gene's germline CDR1 is MGHDK and CDR2 SYGVNS. V gave up 2 bases and J gave up 3 bases; unmatched junction bases: 9. This CDR3 has 16 amino acids. CDR3 sequence (DNA): TGTGCCAGCAGTGAACTAGGGGGCAGGGGGGACACTGAAGCTTTCTTT. Translation gives CASSELGGRGDTEAFF.

The chain couples TRBV7-3 to TRBJ1-1; tentatively, D is TRBD1 (5 bases). Germline loops: CDR1 SGHTA, CDR2 FQGTGA. V was trimmed by 2 bases and J by 5 bases, leaving 12 bases between them. The CDR3 totals 14 residues. DNA for the CDR3: TGTGCCAGCAGCTTACTATTCCAGGGTACTGAAGCTTTCTTT. As protein: CASSLLFQGTEAFF. The variable domain in full, with the rest retrieved from reference TRBV7-3 and TRBJ1-1, is GAGVSQTPSNKVTEKGKYVELRCDPISGHTALYWYRQSLGQGPEFLIYFQGTGAADDSGLPNDRFFAVRPEGSVSTLKIQRTERGDSAVYLCASSLLFQGTEAFFGQGTRLTVV.

The CDR3 loop is CASSAPMSLYEQYF. The CDR3 DNA reads TGTGCCAGTAGTGCCCCGATGAGTCTCTACGAGCAGTACTTC. The genes are TRBV19 and TRBJ2-7; D gene unclear. Germline CDR1 and CDR2: LNHDA and SQIVND (reference sequence). The CDR3 sequence is 14 residues long. The germline V and J ends were trimmed by 5 bases and 3 bases, with 14 bases remaining between them.

V and J are TRBV7-9 and TRBJ2-3; TRBD2 matches 9 bases. V shed 5 bases and J 9 bases; nucleotides not matched to a gene: 3. The CDR3 is 12 amino acids. CDR1 and CDR2 from the germline V gene are SEHNR and FQNEAQ (reference sequence). CDR3 in DNA: TGTGCCAGCAGCCTTAGCGGGGGCACGCAGTATTTT. Its protein is CASSLSGGTQYF.

The V and J genes are TRBV7-9 and TRBJ2-1, with D perhaps TRBD1 (6 bases). Germline CDR1 and CDR2: SEHNR and FQNEAQ (reference sequence). V lost 6 bases to trimming and J lost 9 bases, with 12 bases between them. CDR3 length: 12 residues. The CDR3 spells CASRGDKGEQFF. The CDR3 DNA is TGTGCCAGCAGAGGGGACAAGGGTGAGCAGTTCTTC.

V gene TRBV5-3 combines with J gene TRBJ2-1, with TRBD2 identical over 7 bases. TRBV5-3 is an open reading frame, and its role is uncertain. The CDR3 spans 12 residues. With V trimmed by 4 bases and J by 6 bases, 1 base remained unmatched. The CDR3 loop is CARSGRVNEQFF. CDR3 coding DNA: TGTGCCAGAAGCGGGAGGGTCAATGAGCAGTTCTTC.

The rearrangement links TRBV18 to TRBJ1-1; D remains ambiguous. Germline CDR1 KGHSH, CDR2 LQKENI. Trimming removed 3 bases from V and 0 bases from J, with 8 bases in between. This CDR3 is built from 14 residues. CDR3 in amino acids: CASSPSVLNTEAFF. CDR3 bases: TGTGCCAGCTCACCGTCAGTCTTGAACACTGAAGCTTTCTTT.

The chain has TRBV4-3 and TRBJ1-1; D unresolved. Looked up from germline, CDR1 is LGHNA and CDR2 is YSLEER. The V end lost 0 bases, the J end lost 0 bases, and 5 bases lay between the germline ends. The CDR3 runs 14 residues. CDR3 sequence reads: CASSQDQMNTEAFF. Written as DNA, the CDR3 is TGCGCCAGCAGCCAAGACCAGATGAACACTGAAGCTTTCTTT.

This chain links TRBV4-3 with TRBJ1-2; 7 positions agree with TRBD1. CDR3 length: 14 residues. After removal of 4 bases from V and 4 bases from J, the junction contained 6 bases not matched to a gene. Germline assignment: CDR1 LGHNA and CDR2 YSLEER. The CDR3 reads CASSPTGTLYGYTF. CDR3 coding DNA: TGCGCCAGCAGCCCGACAGGGACTCTCTATGGCTACACCTTC.

V is TRBV4-2 and J is TRBJ2-2; TRBD1 agrees at 8 bases. Germline CDR1 is LGHNA and CDR2 is YNFKEQ. The CDR3 extends over 16 amino acids. V trimming: 5 bases; J trimming: 0 bases; junction bases outside the gene matches: 5. This chain's CDR3 is CASSGGQGPNTGELFF. The CDR3 DNA sequence: TGTGCCAGCAGCGGCGGACAGGGCCCGAACACCGGGGAGCTGTTTTTT.

This chain connects TRBV29-1 to TRBJ2-2; TRBD1 might be the D (7 bases). The CDR3 is 12 residues long. Deletions cut 7 bases from V and 6 bases from J, with 12 bases between. Germline CDR1 and CDR2: SQVTM and ANQGSEA. The CDR3 spells CSAPGGSGELFF. As DNA, the CDR3 is TGCAGCGCTCCAGGGGGGTCCGGGGAGCTGTTTTTT.

J is TRBJ1-3 and V is TRBV9, with TRBD1 matching over 7 bases. Unmatched junction bases numbered 9, after V lost 3 bases and J lost 0 bases. The CDR3 has 17 amino acids. Germline assignment: CDR1 SGDLS and CDR2 YYNGEE. CDR3 protein: CASSENRQGVSGNTIYF. As DNA, the CDR3 is TGTGCCAGCAGCGAGAATAGACAGGGAGTCTCTGGAAACACCATATATTTT.

CDR3 DNA sequence: TGTGCCAGCAGTTTAGGACGGGACTACGAGCAGTACTTC. This encodes CASSLGRDYEQYF. The V call is TRBV27, the J call TRBJ2-7; possible D gene TRBD2, 5 bases. V lost 2 bases, J lost 3 bases, and 8 bases lay in between. This CDR3 region has 13 residues. CDR1 MNHEY and CDR2 SMNVEV come from the germline V gene (reference sequence).

This chain uses TRBV5-6 with TRBJ1-1, with 7 bases lining up with TRBD1. J was trimmed by 6 bases and V by 3 bases; bases with no gene match: 2. In germline, CDR1 is SGHDT, CDR2 YYEEEE. CDR3 length: 12 amino acids. The CDR3 DNA reads TGTGCCAGCAGCTGGCAGGGGGCTGAAGCTTTCTTT. Translation gives CASSWQGAEAFF. The variable domain in full, with the rest retrieved from reference TRBV5-6 and TRBJ1-1, is DAGVTQSPTHLIKTRGQQVTLRCSPKSGHDTVSWYQQALGQGPQFIFQYYEEEERQRGNFPDRFSGHQFPNYSSELNVNALLLGDSALYLCASSWQGAEAFFGQGTRLTVV.

The chain joins TRBV27 to TRBJ2-1, with 10 nucleotides matching TRBD2. This CDR3 spans 16 amino acids. Germline V CDR1 and CDR2: MNHEY, SMNVEV (reference sequence). V trimming: 7 bases; J trimming: 0 bases; junction bases outside the gene matches: 6. CDR3 sequence (DNA): TGTGCCAGCACCCCAGCGGGGGGGCTCTCCTACAATGAGCAGTTCTTC. This encodes CASTPAGGLSYNEQFF.

The J gene is TRBJ2-7, the V gene TRBV6-4; TRBD2 aligns across 9 bases. The CDR3 is made up of 15 amino acids. Germline V gene data show CDR1 as MRHNA and CDR2 as SNTAGT. Trimming took 3 bases from V and 3 from J; bases not matched to a gene: 6. The CDR3 coding sequence is TGTGCCAGCAGTGAGAGCGGGGGGCCTCTCTACGAGCAGTACTTC. The encoded protein is CASSESGGPLYEQYF.

This clone was seen many times. The V and J genes are TRBV5-6 and TRBJ2-2, with TRBD1 matching over 7 bases. The germline V gene encodes CDR1 SGHDT and CDR2 YYEEEE. Germline trimming cut 6 bases from V and 6 bases from J; bases unmatched to any gene: 8. CDR3 length: 14 residues. The CDR3 protein is CASIKQGYAGELFF. CDR3 nucleotides: TGTGCCAGCATCAAACAGGGGTACGCCGGGGAGCTGTTTTTT.

J is TRBJ2-1 and V is TRBV9; the match to TRBD1 covers 9 bases. The CDR3 is 16 amino acids. Trimming cost V 3 bases and J 4 bases; bases outside gene matches: 8. The germline gives CDR1 SGDLS, CDR2 YYNGEE. The DNA for the CDR3 is TGTGCCAGCAGCGGTCGACAGGGGGTGGGGTACAATGAGCAGTTCTTC. Its protein is CASSGRQGVGYNEQFF.

The gene calls are TRBV9 and TRBJ1-1; D gene unclear. The CDR3 loop spans 14 amino acids. CDR1 is SGDLS, CDR2 YYNGEE, per germline. V dropped 0 bases and J dropped 3 bases, with 9 bases sitting between them. CDR3 sequence (DNA): TGTGCCAGCAGCGTAGTATCGGCGGACACTGAAGCTTTCTTT. Residues: CASSVVSADTEAFF.

V usage is TRBV2 and J usage is TRBJ2-7, with D uncertain. The germline gives CDR1 SNHLY, CDR2 FYNNEI. V was trimmed by 9 bases and J by 3 bases, leaving 18 bases between them. The CDR3 runs 14 residues. CDR3 coding DNA: TGTGCCAGTCTAGAACGCGGAGTATTCTACGAGCAGTACTTC. It translates to CASLERGVFYEQYF.

This sequence joins TRBV4-1 and TRBJ1-1; TRBD1 agrees at 8 bases. The CDR3 is 14 residues long. Trimming cost V 3 bases and J 7 bases; bases outside gene matches: 7. Germline CDR1 and CDR2: MGHRA and YSYEKL. For the CDR3, the DNA is TGCGCCAGCAGCCATAACAGGGGGAACGGTGAAGCTTTCTTT. Translated, it gives CASSHNRGNGEAFF.

The gene calls are TRBV19 and TRBJ2-7; TRBD1 aligns across 7 bases. CDR3 length: 13 amino acids. Germline V gene sequence: CDR1 LNHDA, CDR2 SQIVND (reference sequence). V shed 3 bases and J 4 bases; nucleotides not matched to a gene: 3. The CDR3 loop reads CASSITGDYEQYF. The CDR3 DNA is TGTGCCAGTAGTATCACAGGGGATTACGAGCAGTACTTC. The full variable domain, rest sourced from reference TRBV19 and TRBJ2-7, is DGGITQSPKYLFRKEGQNVTLSCEQNLNHDAMYWYRQDPGQGLRLIYYSQIVNDFQKGDIAEGYSVSREKKESFPLTVTSAQKNPTAFYLCASSITGDYEQYFGPGTRLTVT.

The chain has TRBV7-8 and TRBJ1-2, with 7 nucleotides matching TRBD1. The CDR3 spans 14 residues. The germline CDR1 and CDR2 sequences are SGHVS and FQNEAQ. V shed 5 bases and J 2 bases; nucleotides not matched to a gene: 5. Here the CDR3 reads CASSEDRRNYGYTF. The CDR3 nucleotides are TGTGCCAGCAGCGAGGACAGGCGAAACTATGGCTACACCTTC.

This rearrangement joins TRBV2 to TRBJ1-2; D possibly corresponds to TRBD1 (6 bases). The CDR3 loop spans 13 amino acids. The germline V gene has CDR1 SNHLY and CDR2 FYNNEI. V was clipped by 11 bases and J by 6 bases, with 19 bases between them. CDR3: CAGQRGHSDGYTF. The CDR3 nucleotides are TGTGCCGGGCAAAGGGGACATTCGGATGGCTACACCTTC.

The rearrangement joins TRBV10-3 to TRBJ2-7; D is possibly TRBD1 (6 bases). The V and J ends lost 10 bases and 5 bases respectively, with 15 bases between them. CDR3 length: 12 amino acids. From germline, CDR1 is ENHRY and CDR2 SYGVKD. CDR3 residues: CATQGPFNEQYF. In DNA form, the CDR3 reads TGTGCCACGCAGGGGCCCTTCAACGAGCAGTACTTC.

The rearrangement links TRBV4-1 to TRBJ1-2; the D is unclear. The CDR3 runs to 13 residues. V was cut by 3 bases and J by 8 bases, with 13 bases left in between. From germline, CDR1 is MGHRA and CDR2 YSYEKL. The CDR3 spells CASSQSRTHGYTF. CDR3 in DNA: TGCGCCAGCAGCCAGTCGAGGACTCACGGCTACACCTTC.

By sample share, this clone is medium-sized (0.01 to 0.1%). The chain joins TRBV15 to TRBJ1-6, with TRBD1 matching 9 bases. CDR1 and CDR2 from the germline V gene are LNHNV and YYDKDF (reference sequence). The junction had 5 bases not matched to a gene; V was cut back by 0 bases and J by 8 bases. The CDR3 totals 16 residues. Written as DNA, the CDR3 is TGTGCCACCAGCAGAGATCCGGGACAGGGATATTCACCCCTCCACTTT. As protein: CATSRDPGQGYSPLHF.

The chain uses TRBV5-4 and TRBJ1-6; 8 bases align to TRBD1. Trimming cost V 4 bases and J 0 bases; bases outside gene matches: 6. The CDR3 has 17 amino acids. In germline, CDR1 is SGHNT, CDR2 YYREEE (reference sequence). This CDR3 is CASSKGQDSSYNSPLHF. The CDR3 region has the DNA TGTGCCAGCAGCAAGGGACAGGACAGCTCCTATAATTCACCCCTCCACTTT. The complete variable domain, with remaining parts taken from reference TRBV5-4 and TRBJ1-6, reads ETGVTQSPTHLIKTRGQQVTLRCSSQSGHNTVSWYQQALGQGPQFIFQYYREEENGRGNFPPRFSGLQFPNYSSELNVNALELDDSALYLCASSKGQDSSYNSPLHFGNGTRLTVT.